This entry lists 26 T cell receptor beta chains sequenced from one sample in a study of OX40 agonist ivuxolimab in advanced cancers. The protocol was immunoSEQ multiplex PCR, while the TCRdb copy is restricted to in-frame clones and leaves out a portion. The repertoire holds 40,000 to 65,000 clones, roughly 80% seen once, with under 5.5% in the top ten. Sequenced here: CD4+ or CD8+ T cells sorted from blood, sampled in a trial of the OX40 agonist ivuxolimab. These receptors were obtained from an adult with an advanced solid tumor such as melanoma, head and neck, liver or kidney cancer.

The rearrangement links TRBV6-4 to TRBJ1-4; D not resolved. CDR3 length: 16 residues. Germline CDR1 MRHNA, CDR2 SNTAGT. With 3 bases removed from V and 7 bases from J, the gap between germline ends came to 18 bases. DNA for the CDR3: TGTGCCAGCAGTGAAGTCAGTTCGCCTTTGCGTGAAAAACTGTTTTTT. This translates into CASSEVSSPLREKLFF.

The V and J genes are TRBV7-6 and TRBJ2-7, with D possibly TRBD1 on 6 matching bases. Looked up from germline, CDR1 is SGHVS and CDR2 is FNYEAQ. V lost 2 bases and J 0 bases, leaving 17 bases between the germline ends. This CDR3 is 17 amino acids long. The CDR3 coding sequence is TGTGCCAGCAGCTTAATCGCAGGGGCGGTTAGCTCCTACGAGCAGTACTTC. It translates to CASSLIAGAVSSYEQYF.

CDR3 amino acids: CATSRRGLAAQETQYF. In DNA, the CDR3 is TGTGCCACCAGCAGAAGGGGACTAGCGGCACAAGAGACCCAGTACTTC. The chain links TRBV15 to TRBJ2-5, with 11 positions matching TRBD2. There are 16 residues in the CDR3. The junction had 4 bases not matched to a gene; V was cut back by 2 bases and J by 2 bases. CDR1 is LNHNV and CDR2 is YYDKDF in the germline V gene (reference sequence).

The chain uses TRBV7-2 and TRBJ2-1; 9 nucleotides align to TRBD2. The germline V gene has CDR1 SGHTA and CDR2 FQGNSA. V shed 1 base, J shed 9 bases, and the junction held 7 bases outside the gene matches. The CDR3 runs 15 residues. CDR3 sequence reads: CASSLVELAGSEQFF. The CDR3 nucleotides read TGTGCCAGCAGCTTAGTGGAACTAGCGGGTTCTGAGCAGTTCTTC.

The chain recombines TRBV27 with TRBJ2-7, with D hard to call. The CDR3 consists of 16 residues. The ends were cut back, 1 base at V and 2 bases at J, with 15 bases in the middle. In germline, CDR1 is MNHEY, CDR2 SMNVEV (reference sequence). The CDR3 DNA reads TGTGCCAGCAGTTTATTGTTCTTCGGAAGAGCCTACGAGCAGTACTTC. Amino acid sequence: CASSLLFFGRAYEQYF.

The gene calls are TRBV6-1 and TRBJ1-5, with 11 bases identical to TRBD1. V shed 10 bases and J 3 bases; nucleotides not matched to a gene: 5. This CDR3 has 14 residues. Germline V lookup: CDR1 MNHNS, CDR2 SASEGT. The CDR3 DNA reads TGTGCCACGGGGACAGGGGGAAACAATCAGCCCCAGCATTTT. Residues: CATGTGGNNQPQHF.

Written as DNA, the CDR3 is TGCGCCAGCAGCTTATTAGCGGAGATGAACACCGGGGAGCTGTTTTTT. Translation gives CASSLLAEMNTGELFF. The rearrangement uses TRBV5-1 and TRBJ2-2; maybe TRBD2 (6 bases). This CDR3 comprises 16 residues. Trimming left V 2 bases short and J 1 base short, with 12 bases between. Germline V gene sequence: CDR1 SGHRS, CDR2 YFSETQ. Looking up the rest from reference TRBV5-1 and TRBJ2-2 gives the full variable domain: KAGVTQTPRYLIKTRGQQVTLSCSPISGHRSVSWYQQTPGQGLQFLFEYFSETQRNKGNFPGRFSGRQFSNSRSEMNVSTLELGDSALYLCASSLLAEMNTGELFFGEGSRLTVL.

The rearrangement links TRBV21-1 to TRBJ2-2; TRBD1 reflects the table's D call only, with no check against the DNA. TRBV21-1 is a documented pseudogene. CDR3 size: 16 residues. The CDR3 is CASTLGAQAYTGELFF. The CDR3 nucleotides read TGTGCCAGCACCTTGGGGGCTCAAGCTTACACCGGGGAGCTGTTTTTT.

This sequence joins TRBV6-1 and TRBJ2-7, with TRBD2 matching over 8 bases. The ends lost 7 bases at V and 7 bases at J; junction bases unmatched: 9. Germline values: CDR1 MNHNS, CDR2 SASEGT. The CDR3 is 13 amino acids. Here the CDR3 reads CASTRAGVREQYF. The CDR3 DNA sequence: TGTGCCAGCACACGAGCGGGAGTTAGGGAGCAGTACTTC.

The chain carries TRBV19 and TRBJ2-1, with 8 bases that match TRBD2. V lost 0 bases and J lost 4; bases outside the gene matches: 2. CDR3 length: 15 residues. Germline-derived CDR1 and CDR2 are LNHDA and SQIVND (reference sequence). The CDR3 spells CASSIDSGGYNEQFF. Written as DNA, the CDR3 is TGTGCCAGTAGTATAGACAGCGGGGGATACAATGAGCAGTTCTTC.

The chain recombines TRBV28 with TRBJ2-7; TRBD1 might be the D (7 bases). Trimming removed 7 bases at V and 7 bases at J, with 26 bases between. This CDR3 has 16 amino acids. Looked up from germline, CDR1 is MDHEN and CDR2 is SYDVKM. CDR3 in amino acids: CASIYSSGQRGGEQYF. Written as DNA, the CDR3 is TGTGCCAGCATATATAGCTCGGGACAGCGAGGGGGGGAGCAGTACTTC.

In its sample, this clone was seen once. The chain carries TRBV12-5 and TRBJ1-2; 10 nucleotides agree with TRBD1. The CDR3 extends over 14 amino acids. Germline V lookup: CDR1 LGHNT, CDR2 FRNRAP. Unmatched junction bases numbered 8, after V lost 5 bases and J lost 8 bases. CDR3 residues: CASGVGTGAKGYTF. The CDR3, as DNA: TGTGCTAGTGGTGTCGGGACAGGGGCGAAGGGCTACACCTTC.

The chain links TRBV30 to TRBJ2-5; 9 nucleotides match TRBD2. Germline V lookup: CDR1 GTSNPN, CDR2 SVGIG (reference sequence). The CDR3 has 13 amino acids. V gave up 6 bases and J gave up 2 bases; unmatched junction bases: 4. Here the CDR3 reads CACLAGGQETQYF. DNA for the CDR3: TGTGCCTGCCTGGCGGGAGGGCAAGAGACCCAGTACTTC.

This sequence joins TRBV18 and TRBJ2-3; D is uncertain. V lost 3 bases and J 0 bases, leaving 10 bases between the germline ends. The CDR3 is 15 amino acids. Germline-derived CDR1 and CDR2 are KGHSH and LQKENI. In DNA, the CDR3 is TGTGCCAGCTCACCCAGAGGCAGAAGCACAGATACGCAGTATTTT. As protein: CASSPRGRSTDTQYF.

This clone was picked up one time. This rearrangement joins TRBV27 to TRBJ1-3; D remains ambiguous. The V and J ends lost 3 bases and 2 bases respectively, with 11 bases between them. CDR3 length equals 15 residues. Germline V gene lookup returns CDR1 MNHEY and CDR2 SMNVEV (reference sequence). The CDR3 bases are TGTGCCAGCAGTTTCTCGGCAGGACCTGGAAACACCATATATTTT. Translated, it gives CASSFSAGPGNTIYF.

The CDR3 sequence: CASSRGTGTSGEQYF. The CDR3 nucleotides are TGTGCCAGTAGTAGAGGGACAGGGACATCGGGTGAGCAGTACTTC. V and J are TRBV19 and TRBJ2-7; TRBD1 agrees at 9 bases. The CDR3 runs 15 residues. With V trimmed by 4 bases and J by 7 bases, 11 bases remained unmatched. Per germline, CDR1 LNHDA and CDR2 SQIVND (reference sequence). Combining the CDR3 with reference TRBV19 and TRBJ2-7 gives the whole variable domain DGGITQSPKYLFRKEGQNVTLSCEQNLNHDAMYWYRQDPGQGLRLIYYSQIVNDFQKGDIAEGYSVSREKKESFPLTVTSAQKNPTAFYLCASSRGTGTSGEQYFGPGTRLTVT.

This clone has a single count. The V and J genes are TRBV7-3 and TRBJ2-1; TRBD2 agrees at 7 bases. Germline CDR1 SGHTA, CDR2 FQGTGA. The CDR3 has 16 residues. The ends lost 5 bases at V and 2 bases at J; junction bases unmatched: 9. This CDR3 reads CASSTAGLGPYNEQFF. CDR3 DNA: TGTGCCAGCAGCACAGCGGGACTGGGCCCCTACAATGAGCAGTTCTTC.

This rearrangement joins TRBV19 to TRBJ2-7; D not resolved. Germline V lookup: CDR1 LNHDA, CDR2 SQIVND (reference sequence). The CDR3 is 11 amino acids. Trimming cost V 3 bases and J 5 bases, with 5 bases left between them. The CDR3 DNA follows: TGTGCCAGTAGTATGGATAACGAGCAGTACTTC. Its protein product is CASSMDNEQYF.

V and J are TRBV7-8 and TRBJ1-5; D may be TRBD1 (5 bases). CDR3 length: 16 residues. The germline V and J ends were trimmed by 1 base and 3 bases, with 13 bases remaining between them. Germline V gene sequence: CDR1 SGHVS, CDR2 FQNEAQ. The CDR3, as DNA: TGTGCCAGCAGCTTAGAAAGGGGTCAGATCAATCAGCCCCAGCATTTT. Amino acids: CASSLERGQINQPQHF.

The chain carries TRBV9 and TRBJ2-3, with 8 bases fitting TRBD2. Germline V gives CDR1 SGDLS, CDR2 YYNGEE. This CDR3 is 15 amino acids long. The ends lost 3 bases at V and 2 bases at J; junction bases unmatched: 5. Here the CDR3 DNA reads TGTGCCAGCAGCGCCACTAGCGGACACACAGATACGCAGTATTTT. Protein product: CASSATSGHTDTQYF.

The chain uses TRBV5-6 and TRBJ2-5; maybe TRBD2 (7 bases). Germline-derived CDR1 and CDR2 are SGHDT and YYEEEE. V was clipped by 4 bases and J by 5 bases, with 15 bases between them. The CDR3 length is 14 residues. The CDR3 reads CASSGRGASETQYF. Here the CDR3 DNA reads TGTGCCAGCAGCGGGAGGGGGGCTAGTGAGACCCAGTACTTC.

The CDR3 reads CASSQVARAENEQFF. CDR3 in DNA: TGCGCCAGCAGCCAAGTAGCGAGGGCCGAGAATGAGCAGTTCTTC. This chain joins TRBV4-3 and TRBJ2-1; maybe TRBD2 (5 bases). The CDR3 length is 15 residues. Trimming stripped 1 base from V and 7 bases from J, with 14 bases between. CDR1 is LGHNA, CDR2 YSLEER, per germline.

This clone is a singleton in its sample. Distinct nucleotide sequences in the sample also encode this CDR3. The rearrangement joins TRBV7-2 to TRBJ1-1; 9 nucleotides align to TRBD1. The CDR3 has 13 residues. V dropped 3 bases and J dropped 5; count of bases not matched to a gene: 1. The germline gives CDR1 SGHTA, CDR2 FQGNSA. CDR3 sequence (DNA): TGTGCCAGCAGCTTGGGACAGGGAACTGAAGCTTTCTTT. Translation: CASSLGQGTEAFF.

In its sample, this clone was seen once. The genes are TRBV2 and TRBJ2-1, with TRBD1 matching 9 bases. This CDR3 is 16 amino acids long. Germline values: CDR1 SNHLY, CDR2 FYNNEI. The J segment lost 5 bases and the V segment lost 6 bases, leaving 11 bases of the junction unmatched. The CDR3 region has the DNA TGTGCCAGCAGGGAACCGTCCGGACAGGGGAACAATGAGCAGTTCTTC. It is translated as CASREPSGQGNNEQFF.

This clone turned up a few times. The rearrangement links TRBV28 to TRBJ2-1; TRBD2 aligns across 8 bases. The germline V gene has CDR1 MDHEN and CDR2 SYDVKM. The trim removed 6 bases at V and 0 bases at J, leaving 10 bases unmatched. The CDR3 has 17 amino acids. The CDR3 is CASSHPSSGSSYNEQFF. CDR3 DNA: TGTGCCAGCAGCCACCCCTCCAGCGGGAGCTCCTACAATGAGCAGTTCTTC.

The J gene is TRBJ2-3, the V gene TRBV10-3; no clear D. In germline, CDR1 is ENHRY, CDR2 SYGVKD. There are 15 residues in the CDR3. V lost 3 bases and J 2 bases, leaving 12 bases between the germline ends. The CDR3, as DNA: TGTGCCATCAGTGATGGCGCTATTACCACAGATACGCAGTATTTT. It yields the protein CAISDGAITTDTQYF.